The clone carrying this T cell receptor beta chain was detected ten times or more. No antigen is known for it. The time point is: newly diagnosed GD, antithyroid drugs for less than 3 months. From RNA extracted from PBMCs, the TCR library was made. CDR3 regions were amplified by Arm-PCR using iRepertoire HTBI primers to build TCR beta libraries. Original data processing: Identification yielded about 66 TRBV and roughly 14 TRBJ segments across samples. Via MiXCR, TCRdb re-called the multiplex PCR reads, giving one row per CDR3 protein. TCRdb's processing, not the study's, gives the V and J calls here. Of over 200,000 distinct CDR3 sequences in the sample, about 17% were seen once. This record comes from a study of regulatory T cells in long-lasting Graves disease. Overall study findings and caveats: The number of shared public clonotypes was higher in persistent patients (2,741) than new patients (966). Persistent Graves' cases showed lower TCR diversity than newly diagnosed cases.

The ends were cut back, 2 bases at V and 9 bases at J, with 14 bases in the middle. CDR3 length: 14 residues. Germline CDR1 is LGHDT and CDR2 is YNNKEL (reference sequence). Sequenced here: peripheral blood mononuclear cells (PBMCs), sampled at new diagnosis, from a patient treated with antithyroid drugs. This receptor was taken from a female donor with Graves disease. The chain recombines TRBV3-1 with TRBJ2-4; maybe TRBD2 (6 bases). The CDR3 bases are TGTGCCAGCAGCCAAACTAGCAGGATGGGCATTCAGTACTTC. Its translation: CASSQTSRMGIQYF.